Listed below are T cell receptor beta chains from one sample, sequenced in a study of cytomegalovirus exposure and HLA in healthy donors. Produced via immunoSEQ multiplex PCR; TCRdb's table is partial and in-frame only. Its table lists around 200,000 clones. Sequencing used PBMCs. Receptors were obtained from a girl between 2 and 10 years old in good health and CMV-seropositive. Each CDR3 is given with its conserved first and last residue. A D gene is named only where the DNA matches it firmly.

J,V,D,length,CDR3,DNA
TRBJ1-2,TRBV5-1,TRBD1,17,CASSLAPQGAHDYGYTF,TGCGCCAGCAGCTTGGCGCCCCAGGGGGCTCATGACTATGGCTACACCTTC
TRBJ1-2,TRBV4-1,-,13,CASSQERGYGYTF,TGCGCCAGCAGCCAAGAGCGGGGCTATGGCTACACCTTC
TRBJ2-6,TRBV7-3,-,16,CASSVTPLSGANVLTF,TGTGCCAGCAGCGTGACTCCGCTCTCTGGGGCCAACGTCCTGACTTTC
TRBJ2-1,TRBV9,TRBD2,17,CASSLRPGTSGRNEQFF,TGTGCCAGCAGCCTCCGACCTGGGACTAGCGGGAGAAATGAGCAGTTCTTC
TRBJ2-3,TRBV27,TRBD1,16,CASSLLGLKGQDTQYF,TGTGCCAGCAGCTTGCTTGGCCTTAAGGGACAGGATACGCAGTATTTT
TRBJ2-7,TRBV9,-,14,CASSVVAGSYEQYF,TGTGCCAGCAGCGTAGTGGCAGGGTCCTACGAGCAGTACTTC
TRBJ2-3,TRBV7-8,TRBD2,17,CASSPRTSGRGVDTQYF,TGTGCCAGCAGCCCGCGGACTAGCGGGAGAGGGGTAGATACGCAGTATTTT
TRBJ1-2,TRBV4-1,-,14,CASSQELPGDGYTF,TGCGCCAGCAGCCAAGAGTTGCCAGGGGATGGCTACACCTTC
TRBJ1-5,TRBV4-1,-,13,CASSHREDQPQHF,TGCGCCAGCAGCCACAGGGAGGACCAGCCCCAGCATTTT
TRBJ2-1,TRBV6-1,-,14,CASSETRGSNEQFF,TGTGCCAGCAGTGAAACGAGAGGTAGCAATGAGCAGTTCTTC
TRBJ2-5,TRBV27,-,15,CASSLSREVQETQYF,TGTGCCAGCAGTTTATCCAGGGAAGTCCAAGAGACCCAGTACTTC
TRBJ2-2,TRBV6-1,-,13,CASREQGVGELFF,TGTGCCAGCAGGGAACAGGGCGTCGGGGAGCTGTTTTTT
TRBJ1-6,TRBV7-9,TRBD1,17,CASSAAPLTGVDSPLHF,TGTGCCAGCAGCGCGGCCCCTCTGACAGGGGTGGATTCACCCCTCCACTTT
TRBJ2-7,TRBV11-2,TRBD2,17,CASSLGAGTRRLYEQYF,TGTGCCAGCAGCTTAGGTGCCGGGACTAGGAGACTCTACGAGCAGTACTTC
TRBJ2-3,TRBV21-1,-,18,CASSKRLPGLAGTDTQYF,TGTGCCAGCAGCAAAAGACTCCCGGGACTAGCGGGCACAGATACGCAGTATTTT
TRBJ2-3,TRBV9,TRBD2,15,CAGSVDGRAGNTQYF,TGTGCCGGCAGCGTTGACGGGAGGGCCGGGAATACGCAGTATTTT
TRBJ2-7,TRBV29-1,TRBD2,17,CSAWGLAGGPRTYEQYF,TGCAGCGCATGGGGTCTAGCGGGAGGGCCTAGGACCTACGAGCAGTACTTC
TRBJ2-3,TRBV5-1,TRBD1,14,CASSPDRGQDTQYF,TGCGCCAGCAGCCCAGACAGGGGGCAAGATACGCAGTATTTT
TRBJ1-1,TRBV4-1,TRBD1,16,CASSQVSGGWGTEAFF,TGCGCCAGCAGCCAAGTTTCAGGGGGCTGGGGCACTGAAGCTTTCTTT
TRBJ1-5,TRBV7-8,-,18,CASSSGLPKSNSNQPQHF,TGTGCCAGCAGCTCGGGACTCCCGAAGTCGAATAGCAATCAGCCCCAGCATTTT
TRBJ1-6,TRBV6-5,TRBD1,12,CASKQGVSPLHF,TGTGCCAGCAAACAGGGGGTGTCACCCCTCCACTTT
TRBJ2-7,TRBV19,TRBD1,15,CASSLGQGGFYEQYF,TGTGCCAGTAGCCTGGGACAGGGGGGATTCTACGAGCAGTACTTC
TRBJ2-1,TRBV6-4,TRBD2,15,CASSDSSSGDNEQFF,TGTGCCAGCAGTGACTCGTCTAGCGGGGACAATGAGCAGTTCTTC
TRBJ1-3,TRBV6-1,-,14,CASRFGSSGNTIYF,TGTGCCAGCAGGTTCGGGTCCTCTGGAAACACCATATATTTT
TRBJ1-1,TRBV27,TRBD1,11,CASSIGQVAFF,TGTGCCAGCAGTATCGGACAGGTTGCTTTCTTT
TRBJ2-4,TRBV28,-,13,CASTYREGNIQYF,TGTGCCAGCACTTACAGGGAAGGGAACATTCAGTACTTC
TRBJ2-1,TRBV27,TRBD2,13,CASSVGGTSTQFF,TGTGCCAGCAGTGTAGGCGGGACTAGCACGCAGTTCTTC
TRBJ1-1,TRBV28,-,15,CAIGAPTPVNTEAFF,TGTGCGATAGGGGCTCCTACCCCCGTGAACACTGAAGCTTTCTTT
TRBJ2-1,TRBV2,-,13,CASYVDSYNEQFF,TGTGCCAGTTACGTGGACAGCTACAATGAGCAGTTCTTC
TRBJ1-2,TRBV7-2,-,13,CASSSTQGYGYTF,TGTGCCAGCAGCTCCACACAGGGCTATGGCTACACCTTC
TRBJ2-7,TRBV6-5,TRBD2,14,CASREREWSYEQYF,TGTGCCAGCAGGGAGCGGGAGTGGTCCTACGAGCAGTACTTC
TRBJ1-1,TRBV27,-,15,CASKLETEMNTEAFF,TGTGCCAGCAAACTTGAAACAGAGATGAACACTGAAGCTTTCTTT
TRBJ2-2,TRBV6-5,-,15,CASTRWLGGTGELFF,TGTGCCAGCACCAGGTGGCTAGGGGGAACCGGGGAGCTGTTTTTT
TRBJ1-4,TRBV7-9,-,13,CAIQGGSNEKLFF,TGTGCCATACAGGGTGGGTCTAATGAAAAACTGTTTTTT
TRBJ2-7,TRBV11-2,-,15,CASSLRGGASYEQYF,TGTGCCAGCAGCCTCCGAGGGGGGGCCTCCTACGAGCAGTACTTC
TRBJ1-1,TRBV19,-,16,CASSPPSGGLGTEAFF,TGTGCCAGTAGTCCGCCTAGCGGGGGCTTGGGCACTGAAGCTTTCTTT
TRBJ1-1,TRBV15,-,12,CATSSRNTEAFF,TGTGCCACCAGCAGCAGAAACACTGAAGCTTTCTTT
TRBJ2-5,TRBV9,TRBD2,14,CASGIGLAEETQYF,TGTGCCAGCGGAATCGGACTAGCGGAAGAGACCCAGTACTTC
TRBJ1-1,TRBV4-1,-,16,CASSPILRHRDTEAFF,TGCGCCAGCAGCCCGATTCTACGCCATCGGGACACTGAAGCTTTCTTT
TRBJ1-5,TRBV7-8,TRBD1,13,CASNRGGDQPQHF,TGTGCCAGCAACAGGGGTGGGGATCAGCCCCAGCATTTT
TRBJ1-2,TRBV6-5,-,15,CASSYSSGVSYGYTF,TGTGCCAGCAGTTACTCCTCCGGGGTTTCCTATGGCTACACCTTC
TRBJ1-1,TRBV7-2,-,13,CASSKAREAEAFF,TGTGCCAGCAGCAAAGCCAGGGAAGCTGAAGCTTTCTTT
TRBJ1-6,TRBV6-5,-,13,CASSPTPGSPLHF,TGTGCCAGCAGCCCAACTCCGGGATCACCCCTCCACTTT
TRBJ2-7,TRBV2,TRBD2,12,CASKLADYEQYF,TGTGCCAGCAAGCTAGCGGACTACGAGCAGTACTTC
TRBJ2-3,TRBV28,TRBD1,14,CASSGTGVMDTQYF,TGTGCCAGCAGTGGCACAGGGGTAATGGATACGCAGTATTTT
TRBJ1-2,TRBV28,-,15,CASSPPGVGLRDYTF,TGTGCCAGCAGTCCACCTGGGGTAGGGCTGAGGGACTACACCTTC
TRBJ1-1,TRBV15,-,13,CATSSRLNTEAFF,TGTGCCACCAGCAGCCGGTTGAACACTGAAGCTTTCTTT
TRBJ2-1,TRBV10-1,TRBD2,14,CASSELLAGDEQFF,TGCGCCAGCAGTGAGCTCCTAGCGGGGGATGAGCAGTTCTTC
TRBJ2-7,TRBV14,TRBD2,16,CASSQRLGTSGGKEYF,TGTGCCAGCAGCCAACGTCTTGGGACTAGCGGAGGGAAGGAGTACTTC
TRBJ2-3,TRBV19,-,15,CASSREQSPTDTQYF,TGTGCCAGTAGCAGAGAACAGTCACCAACAGATACGCAGTATTTT
TRBJ1-1,TRBV6-1,TRBD1,14,CASSGGQMHTEAFF,TGTGCCAGCAGTGGGGGACAGATGCACACTGAAGCTTTCTTT
TRBJ2-3,TRBV27,TRBD2,16,CASSNRFSGIGDTQYF,TGTGCCAGCAGTAACCGGTTTAGCGGGATAGGGGATACGCAGTATTTT
TRBJ1-1,TRBV6-1,-,14,CACRRGQMNTEAFF,TGTGCCTGCCGCCGGGGTCAGATGAACACTGAAGCTTTCTTT
TRBJ2-3,TRBV13,-,13,CASSSSGADTQYF,TGTGCCAGCAGCTCCTCCGGTGCGGATACGCAGTATTTT
TRBJ1-2,TRBV18,TRBD1,15,CASSPGQGANYGYTF,TGTGCCAGCTCACCCGGACAGGGGGCCAACTATGGCTACACCTTC
TRBJ1-2,TRBV6-5,-,13,CASSLQENYGYTF,TGTGCCAGCAGTCTTCAGGAAAACTATGGCTACACCTTC
TRBJ2-7,TRBV9,-,15,CASSPLTSVRYEQYF,TGTGCCAGCAGCCCCTTGACTAGTGTAAGGTACGAGCAGTACTTC